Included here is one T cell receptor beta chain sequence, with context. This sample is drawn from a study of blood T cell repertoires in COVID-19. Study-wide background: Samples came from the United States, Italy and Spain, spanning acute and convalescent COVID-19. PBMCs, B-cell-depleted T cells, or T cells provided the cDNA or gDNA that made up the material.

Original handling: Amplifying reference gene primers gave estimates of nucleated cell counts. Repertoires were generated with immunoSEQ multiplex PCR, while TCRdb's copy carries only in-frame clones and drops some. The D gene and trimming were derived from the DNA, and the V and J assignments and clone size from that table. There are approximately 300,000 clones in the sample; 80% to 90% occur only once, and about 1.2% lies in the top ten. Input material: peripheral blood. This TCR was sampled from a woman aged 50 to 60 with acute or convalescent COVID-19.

CDR3 in DNA: TGTGCCACCAGCAGAGAGGGGGGGCGGGAGACCCAGTACTTC. Translated, it gives CATSREGGRETQYF. J is TRBJ2-5 and V is TRBV15; D perhaps matches TRBD2 (7 bases). Germline loops: CDR1 LNHNV, CDR2 YYDKDF (reference sequence). Trimming cost V 0 bases and J 5 bases, with 10 bases left between them. The CDR3 runs to 14 residues.